This T cell receptor (beta chain) was recovered during a study of breast tumors, draining lymph nodes, adjacent tissues. Axillary draining lymph nodes of breast cancer patients supplied the node samples. This clonotype has a handful of counts. Its antigen is unknown. A read error may account for a junction end that differs from germline. Study-wide points: Tumor repertoires ranked between lymph nodes and nontumor tissue in diversity, with V and J gene preferences.

TCRdb ran MiXCR on the multiplex PCR reads and lists one entry per CDR3 protein. The sample records over 150,000 distinct CDR3 sequences, 30% to 35% being singletons. CDR3 length: 14 residues. From germline, CDR1 is DFQATT and CDR2 SNEGSKA (reference sequence). The sequencing sample was made of axillary lymph node tissue. The chain uses TRBV20-1 and TRBJ2-5; D is perhaps TRBD2 (7 bases). This sequence originates from a female donor with breast cancer. Some clones in this sample may be carry-over from other donors' samples. The CDR3 nucleotides are TGCAGTGCTCCGAAGGGGGGGCCCCAAGCGACCCAGTACTTC. Amino acids: CSAPKGGPQATQYF.